The clone carrying this TCR beta chain was seen a handful of times. The length of the CDR3 is 15 residues. V shed 5 bases and J shed 0 bases, with 14 bases lying between them. Researchers generated TCR beta cDNA from around 510 ng of total RNA, relying on a constant-region primer. What produced the TCR beta libraries was three nested multiplex PCR rounds using slightly modified ARM-PCR. The study ran its first two PCR rounds for roughly 10 cycles each, using TRBV1-TRBV30 forward primers and a C-beta reverse primer. TCRdb itself ran the multiplex PCR reads through MiXCR, one entry per CDR3 protein. Of some 120,000 distinct CDR3 sequences in the sample, 55% to 65% were seen once. The sample originates from a study of tumor-infiltrating lymphocytes in primary liver carcinoma. In the study overall: Sequenced samples came back with roughly 3.5 to 7.5 million productive TCRbeta reads, and the counts looked alike across tissue types.

Both RNA and DNA were isolated together from approximately 22-30 mg of bulk tissue that had not been sorted. This sequence joins TRBV12-3 or TRBV12-4 and TRBJ2-7, with D possibly matching TRBD1 (5 bases). The receptor's source is a woman in her sixties with primary liver carcinoma and hepatitis B virus infection. Sequencing input: liver tumor tissue from sampling region 1. As for subset: tumor region T1, superior pole. CDR3 sequence reads: CASSPRQTSSYEQYF. The DNA for the CDR3 is TGTGCCAGCAGTCCTCGACAGACCAGCTCCTACGAGCAGTACTTC.